This TCR beta chain was obtained from a study of beta chain features in type 1 diabetes. Study background: There were 90 million to 110 million sorted cells examined across all samples.

A note on this clone: The antigen remains unidentified.

Heparinised blood was drawn once per donor, averaging roughly 120 mL. Germline CDR1 is ENHRY and CDR2 is SYGVKD. The CDR3 is 13 residues long. With V trimmed by 4 bases and J by 4 bases, 4 bases remained unmatched. Regarding the study as a whole: Significant though moderate, a shortening of TCRB CDR3s appeared in all four CD4+ subsets of Type 1 diabetes patients. Within patients, naive, central memory and Treg TCRB repertoires seemed more similar than within healthy donors.

Expressed TCRB transcripts were sequenced because the isolated RNA had all been reverse transcribed beforehand. Sequencing was performed with immunoSEQ multiplex PCR; in TCRdb, only in-frame clones are kept and a portion is missing. The sample contains roughly 310,000 clones, more than 9.5% of which appear only once. The sequencing sample was made of naive CD4+ T cells from blood. This chain uses TRBV10-3 with TRBJ2-7, with 7 bases aligning to TRBD2. This clonotype was obtained from a woman in her 30s in good health. CDR3 protein: CAISGRERYEQYF. DNA for the CDR3: TGTGCCATCAGTGGGCGGGAGAGGTACGAGCAGTACTTC.